This record concerns one T cell receptor (beta chain) sequence. The antigen remains undetermined. The data were obtained in a study of T cell repertoires in cytomegalovirus infection. Study background: Both CMV infection and a matching HLA type were indicated by public TCR beta signatures.

Findings and limits, study-wide: Carriers of CMV plus the relevant HLA were identified by cumulative public TCR beta family frequency.

The CDR3 extends over 12 amino acids. V shed 8 bases and J shed 6 bases, with 15 bases lying between them. TCRdb recomputed calls from the reads with MiXCR, one row per CDR3 protein. The sample lists approximately 340,000 distinct CDR3 sequences; 25% to 35% were seen once. This specimen was cultured PBMCs, taken from culture after CMV antigen stimulation. The sequence derives from a human donor in good health (CMV status not recorded). Some clones in this sample may be carry-over from other donors' samples. The rearrangement joins TRBV5-3 to TRBJ2-7; tentatively, D is TRBD1 (6 bases). TRBV5-3 is designated an ORF whose function remains uncertain. CDR3 nucleotides: TGTGCCAGCAGCCCTTCCAGGGGCGAGCAGTACTTC. Protein sequence: CASSPSRGEQYF.